This T cell receptor (beta chain) comes out of a study of T cell changes during pregnancy in multiple sclerosis. CDR1 is MNHNS, CDR2 SASEGT, per germline. Trimming at V came to 6 bases and at J to 2 bases, leaving 5 bases not matched to a gene. The CDR3 is 15 residues long. Sequencing used immunoSEQ multiplex PCR; TCRdb keeps in-frame clones, though not all of them. The repertoire holds some 87,000 clones, with about 96% as singletons. The sequencing used peripheral blood, collected in the second trimester of pregnancy. V and J are TRBV6-1 and TRBJ1-3, with TRBD1 identical over 9 bases. This clonotype originated in a female donor with multiple sclerosis, enrolled in a pregnancy study. The CDR3 DNA is TGTGCCAGCAGGACTAGGACAGGGGCTGGAAACACCATATATTTT. It codes for CASRTRTGAGNTIYF.